These T cell receptor beta chains were read from a single sample in a study of CD8+ T cells in alopecia areata. The method was immunoSEQ multiplex PCR; TCRdb's version includes in-frame clones alone and lacks a portion of them. This table holds 200,000 to 250,000 clones, 64% found once. This material consisted of CD4+ T cells sorted from blood, taken at week 4, from a patient treated with tofacitinib. The receptors were gathered from a human donor with alopecia areata. Each CDR3 is given with its conserved first and last residue. The D gene is left open where the match is weak. Only part of the rows carry a size: once, few, many, or a class if the clone is expanded.

>TRBV6-1|.|TRBJ2-1|TRBD2
TGTGCCAGCAGTGATACTTTAGCGGGGTCCTACAATGAGCAGTTCTTC
CASSDTLAGSYNEQFF
>TRBV11-2|.|TRBJ1-6|.
TGTGCCAGCAGCTTGGGTCAGTCACCCCTCCACTTT
CASSLGQSPLHF
>TRBV11-2|.|TRBJ2-7|TRBD1
TGTGCCAGCAGCCCCAGGGGGTCAAGGGGGAACGAGCAGTACTTC
CASSPRGSRGNEQYF
>TRBV11-2|.|TRBJ2-7|TRBD2
TGTGCCAGCAGCCTTACTCGGTCTAGCGGGGGGGCCTACGAGCAGTACTTC
CASSLTRSSGGAYEQYF
>TRBV29-1|few|TRBJ1-5|TRBD1
TGCAGCGCGGGACAGGGGGAGGGTCAGCCCCAGCATTTT
CSAGQGEGQPQHF
>TRBV7-9|few|TRBJ1-2|.
TGTGCCAGCAGCTTAGGTGGGGGAGCGGAAGCCTATGGCTACACCTTC
CASSLGGGAEAYGYTF
>TRBV25-1|.|TRBJ2-5|TRBD1
TGTGCCAGCAGTGTTATCTTCAGGGGGCGTGAGACCCAGTACTTC
CASSVIFRGRETQYF
>TRBV27|few|TRBJ1-6|TRBD1
TGTGCCAGCAGCTGGGCCGGGACAGTGAAATCACCCCTCCACTTT
CASSWAGTVKSPLHF
>TRBV7-2|.|TRBJ2-6|.
TGTGCCAGCAGCTTGAACTCTGGGGCCAACGTCCTGACTTTC
CASSLNSGANVLTF
>TRBV5-1|few|TRBJ2-1|.
TGCGCCAGCAGCTTGGTAGGCTACCTCAATGAGCAGTTCTTC
CASSLVGYLNEQFF
>TRBV4-3|few|TRBJ1-1|.
TGCGCCAGCAGCCAAGAAACCCGGAACACTGAAGCTTTCTTT
CASSQETRNTEAFF
>TRBV20-1|.|TRBJ1-4|.
TGCAGCAGGGATGAAAAACTGTTTTTT
CSRDEKLFF
>TRBV7-9|.|TRBJ2-7|.
TGTGCCAGCCAGAATCCCGCTAGCTCCTACGAGCAGTACTTC
CASQNPASSYEQYF
>TRBV29-1|.|TRBJ2-3|TRBD2
TGCAGCGCCAAGACTAGCGGGGGGGCCACAGATACGCAGTATTTT
CSAKTSGGATDTQYF
>TRBV29-1|.|TRBJ2-7|TRBD1
TGCAGCACGTCGACAGGGGGCCCCTACGAGCAGTACTTC
CSTSTGGPYEQYF
>TRBV5-6|.|TRBJ1-6|TRBD1
TGTGCCAGCAGCCGGGGACAGGGGCTCAAATCACCCCTCCACTTT
CASSRGQGLKSPLHF
>TRBV10-2|.|TRBJ1-5|.
TGCGCCAGCAGTGAGTCTTATCAGCCCCAGCATTTT
CASSESYQPQHF
>TRBV6-5|.|TRBJ2-5|.
TGTGCCAGCAGTTACTCGAACAGGGAGGAGACCCAGTACTTC
CASSYSNREETQYF
>TRBV6-6|.|TRBJ1-4|.
TGTGCCAGCAGTGCTAAATACAGGCGGGGACTGTTTTTT
CASSAKYRRGLFF
>TRBV13|few|TRBJ2-7|TRBD1
TGTGCCAGCAGCTCGACCCGGGACAGGTCCTCCTACGAGCAGTACTTC
CASSSTRDRSSYEQYF
>TRBV2|.|TRBJ2-5|.
TGTGCCAGCAGTGGGTGGCAGGGAAGCAGAGAGACCCAGTACTTC
CASSGWQGSRETQYF
>TRBV5-1|.|TRBJ2-2|.
TGCGCCAGCAGCTTGGTGTCCGACTTAGGCGGGGAGCTGTTTTTT
CASSLVSDLGGELFF
>TRBV29-1|.|TRBJ2-5|.
TGCAGCGTTTCCCCCGTAGAGACCCAGTACTTC
CSVSPVETQYF
>TRBV19|.|TRBJ2-1|TRBD1
TGTGCCAGTAGTGCAAACAGGGGCCCCTACAATGAGCAGTTCTTC
CASSANRGPYNEQFF
>TRBV6-5|.|TRBJ1-6|TRBD1
TGTGCCAGCAGTTACTCTGGGACAGGGAGTCCACCCCTCCACTTT
CASSYSGTGSPPLHF
>TRBV6-6|few|TRBJ2-5|.
TGTGCCAGCTCTGAGGGGGTGGGTTGGGAGACCCAGTACTTC
CASSEGVGWETQYF
>TRBV29-1|few|TRBJ1-2|TRBD1
TGCAGCGTGCTTCCCGGGGGACAGGGGAGAGGAGGCTACACCTTC
CSVLPGGQGRGGYTF
>TRBV4-2|.|TRBJ1-5|.
TGTGCCAGCAGCCAAGAATCGGGGGCAGGTCAGCCCCAGCATTTT
CASSQESGAGQPQHF
>TRBV5-4|few|TRBJ1-2|.
TGTGCCAGCAGCTCCTACGGGGCTAACTATGGCTACACCTTC
CASSSYGANYGYTF